A selection of T cell receptor beta chains follows, all from one sample in a study of blood T cell repertoires in COVID-19. The assay was immunoSEQ multiplex PCR, and TCRdb's table has in-frame clones only and misses some. The sample lists more than 250,000 clones, roughly 84% occurring once. The specimen sequenced was peripheral blood. Receptor source: a man aged 50 to 59 with active or convalescent COVID-19. Each CDR3 is given with its conserved first and last residue. D genes are given only for firm matches. Size values are once, few and many counts, or a class for expanded clones, and some rows have none.

TRBV6-5,.,.,TRBJ1-2,TGTGCCAGCAGTTTCCGGGGCTACACCTTC,CASSFRGYTF
TRBV24-1,.,.,TRBJ2-1,TGTGCCACCAGTGGTTCACGAGGGAGCTTTAGCGATGAGCAGTTCTTC,CATSGSRGSFSDEQFF
TRBV5-1,TRBD1,.,TRBJ1-1,TGCGCCAGCAGCTCAGACAGGGGAGTCAACACTGAAGCTTTCTTT,CASSSDRGVNTEAFF
TRBV18,.,.,TRBJ1-1,TGTGCCAGCTCATCTACAGGGCTGAACACTGAAGCTTTCTTT,CASSSTGLNTEAFF
TRBV28,TRBD1,few,TRBJ1-1,TGTGCCAGCAGTTCGACAGGGCTTGGGACTGAAGCTTTCTTT,CASSSTGLGTEAFF
TRBV28,.,.,TRBJ1-5,TGTGCCAGCATCCCTTCGGAGGGTCAGCCCCAGCATTTT,CASIPSEGQPQHF
TRBV21-1,.,.,TRBJ2-7,TGTGCCAGCAGCAAATTCGGTTGGGCACAGGGCTACGAGCAGTACTTC,CASSKFGWAQGYEQYF
TRBV30,.,.,TRBJ2-5,TGTGCCTGGACCGACAGCCAAGAGACCCAGTACTTC,CAWTDSQETQYF
TRBV28,.,.,TRBJ1-2,TGTGCCAGCACCGGTCCGGACTATGGCTACACCTTC,CASTGPDYGYTF
TRBV6-5,TRBD1,.,TRBJ2-1,TGTGCCGGCGTAACAGGGGGCCTCCGAAATGAGCAGTTCTTC,CAGVTGGLRNEQFF
TRBV4-2,.,.,TRBJ2-3,TGTGCCAGCAGCCAAGGAGGGCCGCGCACAGATACGCAGTATTTT,CASSQGGPRTDTQYF
TRBV5-8,TRBD1,few,TRBJ1-1,TGTGCCAGCAGCCGCGGACAGGGGTACCCTGAAGCTTTCTTT,CASSRGQGYPEAFF
TRBV5-6,.,.,TRBJ2-3,TGTGCCAGCAGCTCGGACAGTTTAGATACGCAGTATTTT,CASSSDSLDTQYF
TRBV10-3,.,.,TRBJ1-4,TGTGCCATCAGTGAGTCCGCAACTAATGAAAAACTGTTTTTT,CAISESATNEKLFF
TRBV29-1,.,.,TRBJ1-2,TGCAGCGTTGAAGCAAATGGCTACACCTTC,CSVEANGYTF
TRBV19,.,.,TRBJ1-2,TGTGCCAGTAGTATAAATTGGTTTCTCGGGAGCTACACCTTC,CASSINWFLGSYTF
TRBV7-3,TRBD2,.,TRBJ2-1,TGTGCCAGCAGCCCCGGGACTAGGGTCGGGGGCGAGCAGTTCTTC,CASSPGTRVGGEQFF
TRBV20-1,TRBD1,once,TRBJ1-1,TGCAGTGCTCCGGACAGGGCTGAAGCTTTCTTT,CSAPDRAEAFF
TRBV4-2,.,.,TRBJ1-4,TGTGCCAGCAGCCAAGATTATCAGGGGCAGGCTAATGAAAAACTGTTTTTT,CASSQDYQGQANEKLFF
TRBV6-2/TRBV6-3,TRBD1,.,TRBJ2-7,TGTGCCAGCAGTTACCCCTCACGACAGGGTATGTTATCCTACGAGCAGTACTTC,CASSYPSRQGMLSYEQYF
TRBV7-3,.,.,TRBJ2-7,TGTGCCAGCAGGAGAGGAGGGACAGCAAGCGACGAGCAGTACTTC,CASRRGGTASDEQYF
TRBV11-2,.,few,TRBJ1-1,TGTGCCAGCAGGCACCTAGCGATGAACACTGAAGCTTTCTTT,CASRHLAMNTEAFF
TRBV18,TRBD1,once,TRBJ2-1,TGTGCCAGCTCACCTTCGACAGGGGGTAGGGATGAGCAGTTCTTC,CASSPSTGGRDEQFF
TRBV19,TRBD1,.,TRBJ1-5,TGTGCCAGTAGCCCGACAGGGGGTTTCAATCAGCCCCAGCATTTT,CASSPTGGFNQPQHF
TRBV3-1/TRBV3-2,TRBD1,.,TRBJ1-1,TGTGCCAGCAGCCAACCAGGGGGGACCACTGAAGCTTTCTTT,CASSQPGGTTEAFF
TRBV7-9,TRBD1,.,TRBJ1-2,TGTGCCAGCAGCTTCTCGACAGGGGACTATGGCTACACCTTC,CASSFSTGDYGYTF
TRBV7-9,.,.,TRBJ1-1,TGTGCCAGCAGCTACGCTCGGGGTAACACTGAAGCTTTCTTT,CASSYARGNTEAFF
TRBV4-3,TRBD1,once,TRBJ2-5,TGCGCCAGCAGCCAAAGAAAACGTCTACAGGGGGTCCAAGAGACCCAGTACTTC,CASSQRKRLQGVQETQYF
TRBV6-2/TRBV6-3,.,few,TRBJ2-7,TGTGCCAGCAGTCGTACCATACAGGGCCGCTACGAGCAGTACTTC,CASSRTIQGRYEQYF
TRBV7-3,TRBD2,.,TRBJ2-1,TGTGCCAGCAGCTTAGGAGCGGGGGAGTACAATGAGCAGTTCTTC,CASSLGAGEYNEQFF
TRBV5-1,.,.,TRBJ2-1,TGCGCCAGCGACCGTGGACAGTCCTACAATGAGCAGTTCTTC,CASDRGQSYNEQFF
TRBV7-8,.,.,TRBJ1-1,TGTGCCAGCAGCTTAGTTCCTGAGGGGAACACTGAAGCTTTCTTT,CASSLVPEGNTEAFF
TRBV5-1,TRBD2,.,TRBJ2-5,TGCGCCAGCAGCTGGGGGACTAGCTCCGGGGAGACCCAGTACTTC,CASSWGTSSGETQYF
TRBV7-2,TRBD2,.,TRBJ2-1,TGTGCCAGCAGCTTATCCACTAGCGGGGGGGCCGGTGAGCAGTTCTTC,CASSLSTSGGAGEQFF
TRBV3-1/TRBV3-2,TRBD1,.,TRBJ2-5,TGTGCCAGCAGCCAAGTCTCCGGGACAGGGGGCGGAGAGACCCAGTACTTC,CASSQVSGTGGGETQYF
TRBV10-1,.,.,TRBJ2-4,TGCGCCAGCAGTGAGGCCCGGGGAAACATTCAGTACTTC,CASSEARGNIQYF
TRBV14,.,.,TRBJ1-5,TGTGCCAGCAGCTCCACAGGGAATCAGCCCCAGCATTTT,CASSSTGNQPQHF
TRBV28,.,.,TRBJ2-7,TGTGCCAGCAGTTCTAACTACGAGCAGTACTTC,CASSSNYEQYF
TRBV19,.,few,TRBJ1-6,TGTGCCAGTGGTGCCCGGGGGAGCTCCTATAATTCACCCCTCCACTTT,CASGARGSSYNSPLHF
TRBV2,.,.,TRBJ2-1,TGTGCCAGCACTTATAGCGGATACAATGAGCAGTTCTTC,CASTYSGYNEQFF
TRBV18,TRBD2,.,TRBJ2-7,TGTGCCAGCTCACCACAGCGGGAGGGCCCGTTTCTCTACGAGCAGTACTTC,CASSPQREGPFLYEQYF
TRBV29-1,TRBD2,.,TRBJ2-1,TGCAGCGTTGTGTCGAGACTAGCGGGAGGAAGTGAGCAGTTCTTC,CSVVSRLAGGSEQFF